This TCR beta chain was recovered during a study of preoperative IRX-2 immunotherapy in early breast cancer. This CDR3 spans 15 amino acids. The germline V gene has CDR1 MNHGY and CDR2 SAAAGT. Trimming removed 0 bases at V and 7 bases at J, with 13 bases between. Treatment of the sample: preoperative locoregional IRX-2 cytokine immunotherapy. This phase Ib study tested locoregional IRX-2 cytokine immunotherapy given before surgery. Assay used: immunoSEQ multiplex PCR; TCRdb lists only in-frame clones, some missing. The table lists 870 or so clones, 74% of them singletons. The material sequenced was tumor tissue, taken after IRX-2 immunotherapy. The chain carries TRBV6-8 and TRBJ2-1; D may be TRBD1 or TRBD2 (7 bases each). The clonotype was recovered from a human donor with breast cancer. The CDR3 nucleotides read TGTGCCAGCAGTTACTCATCCCAGGGGGGGAATGAGCAGTTCTTC. It is translated as CASSYSSQGGNEQFF.